This T cell receptor beta chain is from a study of blood T cell repertoires in COVID-19. Background on the study: Acute-phase and convalescent COVID-19 samples originated in the United States, Italy and Spain. Sample material is recorded as cDNA or gDNA derived from T cells, B-cell-depleted T cells, or PBMCs.

This CDR3 has 15 residues. V lost 4 bases and J 10 bases, leaving 17 bases between the germline ends. In germline, CDR1 is MNHEY, CDR2 SVGAGI. Enrolled through a virtual design, the participants were between roughly 18 and 90 years of age and came from about two dozen US areas. Recovered status in Cohort 3 required two negative PCRs, clearance, or symptom resolution. Assay used: immunoSEQ multiplex PCR; TCRdb lists only in-frame clones, some missing. The sample gives almost 400,000 clones, around 92% of which show up once; around 1.7% is in the top ten. Sequencing was performed on PBMCs or T cells enriched from blood (not recorded which). The rearrangement links TRBV6-5 to TRBJ1-6; D may be TRBD1 (5 bases). This TCR came from a woman between 25 and 40 years old who had recovered from COVID-19. Here the CDR3 reads CASSLGRHGGSPLHF. As DNA, the CDR3 is TGTGCCAGCAGTTTAGGACGGCATGGGGGGTCACCCCTCCACTTT.